Listed below are T cell receptor beta chains from one sample, sequenced in a study of CD8+ T cells in alopecia areata. The method was immunoSEQ multiplex PCR; TCRdb's version includes in-frame clones alone and lacks a portion of them. This sample yields 110,000 or so clones, of which about 60% are seen a single time; around a quarter belongs to the top ten. Sequencing was done on a sample of NKG2D-low CD8+ T cells sorted from blood. The receptors here all came from a human donor with alopecia areata. The CDR3 runs from the conserved cysteine through the conserved F or W. The D gene is left open where the match is weak. The size of a clone is reported for some rows only, either as once, few or many, or as a class for expanded clones.

clone size	D gene	V gene	J gene	CDR3 DNA	CDR3 protein
.	.	TRBV2	TRBJ2-2	TGTGCCAGCAGTGAAGACACAGACGGACAGAACACCGGGGAGCTGTTTTTT	CASSEDTDGQNTGELFF
few	.	TRBV21-1	TRBJ1-2	TGTGCCAGCAGCATCCGCTCCCGGGACAACTATGGCTACACCTTC	CASSIRSRDNYGYTF
once	.	TRBV9	TRBJ2-5	TGTGCCAGCAGCCCAGAGGCAGGGCCCGTACAAGAGACCCAGTACTTC	CASSPEAGPVQETQYF
.	.	TRBV12-5	TRBJ2-1	TGTGCTAGTGGTTTGACGAACAATGAGCAGTTCTTC	CASGLTNNEQFF
.	TRBD1	TRBV5-1	TRBJ1-1	TGCGCCAGCAGCTCCAGACAGGGGGGGACTGAAGCTTTCTTT	CASSSRQGGTEAFF
.	.	TRBV9	TRBJ2-3	TGTGCCAGCAGCCCAAAGACCCCCAGGACAGAGACAGATACGCAGTATTTT	CASSPKTPRTETDTQYF
few	TRBD2	TRBV9	TRBJ2-3	TGTGCCAGCAGCGTAGCGGGAGGGAGCACAGATACGCAGTATTTT	CASSVAGGSTDTQYF
.	.	TRBV28	TRBJ1-2	TGTGCCAGCAGTTTACCCTCCTGGTATGGCTACACCTTC	CASSLPSWYGYTF
.	.	TRBV2	TRBJ1-2	TGTGCCAGCAGTGAAACGCTGAATTCTAACTATGGCTACACCTTC	CASSETLNSNYGYTF
few	.	TRBV29-1	TRBJ2-2	TGCAGCGTTAGGTCGGGGGAGCTGTTTTTT	CSVRSGELFF
.	TRBD2	TRBV6-1	TRBJ2-7	TGTGCCAGCAGTGAATTCCTAGCGGGACCCTACGAGCAGTACTTC	CASSEFLAGPYEQYF
.	TRBD2	TRBV9	TRBJ2-3	TGTGCCAGCAGCGCCGTAGCGGGAAAGGGAGACACAGATACGCAGTATTTT	CASSAVAGKGDTDTQYF
.	.	TRBV6-5	TRBJ2-1	TGTGCCAGCAGTTATTGGGAAGAGCAGTTCTTC	CASSYWEEQFF
.	.	TRBV29-1	TRBJ2-1	TGCAGCGTTGAGGGTCGTGGTAGCTCCTACAATGAGCAGTTCTTC	CSVEGRGSSYNEQFF
.	.	TRBV13	TRBJ1-2	TGTGCCAGCAGCTTACAGGGGAACTATGGCTACACCTTC	CASSLQGNYGYTF
.	.	TRBV5-6	TRBJ2-2	TGTGCCAGCACCGACGGCCTCAGTAACACCGGGGAGCTGTTTTTT	CASTDGLSNTGELFF
.	.	TRBV6-6	TRBJ1-1	TGTGCCAGCAGTTTACTCGGGACGAACACTGAAGCTTTCTTT	CASSLLGTNTEAFF
many	TRBD2	TRBV10-3	TRBJ2-1	TGTGCCATCAGTGAACCCGGACTAGCGGGACAGAAGAATGAGCAGTTCTTC	CAISEPGLAGQKNEQFF
few	.	TRBV9	TRBJ1-5	TGTGCCAGCAGCGGGACAGATAGCAATCAGCCCCAGCATTTT	CASSGTDSNQPQHF
.	TRBD1	TRBV30	TRBJ2-7	TGTGCCTTCACAGGAACAGGGGCCTCCTACGAGCAGTACTTC	CAFTGTGASYEQYF
.	.	TRBV19	TRBJ1-5	TGTGCCAGTAGCCCGCCGGGTTGGGATCAGCCCCAGCATTTT	CASSPPGWDQPQHF
few	TRBD1	TRBV7-9	TRBJ2-3	TGTGCCAGCAGCTCAGCACAGGGGGCGGGAGATACGCAGTATTTT	CASSSAQGAGDTQYF
.	TRBD1	TRBV14	TRBJ2-7	TGTGCCAGCAGCCCCCGGACAGGGGCCTACGAGCAGTACTTC	CASSPRTGAYEQYF
few	.	TRBV9	TRBJ2-1	TGTGCCAGCAGCGTAGGATGGGGGACCTCCAGTGAGCAGTTCTTC	CASSVGWGTSSEQFF
.	.	TRBV30	TRBJ2-2	TGTGCCTGGAAACCTCATGACAGCGGGCACGGGGAGCTGTTTTTT	CAWKPHDSGHGELFF
.	.	TRBV4-1	TRBJ2-1	TGCGCCAGCAGCCAAGGGTCTTACAATGAGCAGTTCTTC	CASSQGSYNEQFF
.	TRBD1	TRBV27	TRBJ2-5	TGTGCCAGCAGTACACTACAGGGGGCGGATAGAGAGACCCAGTACTTC	CASSTLQGADRETQYF
.	TRBD1	TRBV5-6	TRBJ2-1	TGTGCCAGCAGCTTTGGGACAGGGGATCAGCGGCAGTTCTTC	CASSFGTGDQRQFF
.	TRBD2	TRBV2	TRBJ2-1	TGTGCCAGCAGTGCCGGCCTAGCGGGACTTTACAATGAGCAGTTCTTC	CASSAGLAGLYNEQFF
few	.	TRBV29-1	TRBJ2-7	TGCAGCGTTGAGTCGGGAACCTACGAGCAGTACTTC	CSVESGTYEQYF
few	.	TRBV27	TRBJ2-7	TGTGCCAGCAGTTTCTCCGGCTACGAGCAGTACTTC	CASSFSGYEQYF
once	.	TRBV11-2	TRBJ1-3	TGTGCCAGCAGCGTTGCGGGAAACACCATATATTTT	CASSVAGNTIYF
.	.	TRBV5-6	TRBJ2-7	TGTGCCAGCAGCATAACAGGGACGCCCGACTACGAGCAGTACTTC	CASSITGTPDYEQYF
.	.	TRBV20-1	TRBJ2-7	TGCAGCGGCGGGACACTCTACGAGCAGTACTTC	CSGGTLYEQYF
.	.	TRBV4-1	TRBJ2-7	TGCGCCAGCAGCTTAACCCGGGATCTTGCCTACGAGCAGTACTTC	CASSLTRDLAYEQYF
.	.	TRBV27	TRBJ1-1	TGTGCCAGCAGCCGACGAGGGGCAAACACTGAAGCTTTCTTT	CASSRRGANTEAFF
.	.	TRBV4-1	TRBJ2-7	TGCGCCAGCAGCCAAGTAGGAGGCTCCTACGAGCAGTACTTC	CASSQVGGSYEQYF
.	TRBD2	TRBV13	TRBJ2-3	TGTGCCAGCAGTTGGACTAGGACTAGCACAGATACGCAGTATTTT	CASSWTRTSTDTQYF
few	.	TRBV7-9	TRBJ2-2	TGTGCCAGCAGCTTCCCCCCAGGGGAGGGGACCGGGGAGCTGTTTTTT	CASSFPPGEGTGELFF
.	.	TRBV5-1	TRBJ2-7	TGCGCCAGCAGCTTAGGGACGAACTACGAGCAGTACTTC	CASSLGTNYEQYF
.	TRBD1	TRBV7-8	TRBJ2-3	TGTGCCAGCAGCTTGAACACAGGGACAGGAGAAGATACGCAGTATTTT	CASSLNTGTGEDTQYF
few	.	TRBV7-3	TRBJ2-6	TGTGCCAGCAGCTTTGGTGGGGCCAACGTCCTGACTTTC	CASSFGGANVLTF
.	TRBD1	TRBV29-1	TRBJ1-2	TGCAGCGTTGTAGGACAGGGGGCCGCTAACTATGGCTACACCTTC	CSVVGQGAANYGYTF
.	TRBD2	TRBV2	TRBJ2-7	TGTGCCAATCTCGCTAGCGGGAGTCACTACTTC	CANLASGSHYF
few	.	TRBV5-6	TRBJ1-5	TGTGCCAGCAGCTTGGGGGGTGGGCCCCAGCATTTT	CASSLGGGPQHF
.	.	TRBV27	TRBJ2-2	TGTGCCAGCAGTTCAATCACCGGGGAGCTGTTTTTT	CASSSITGELFF
few	.	TRBV7-9	TRBJ2-1	TGTGCCAGCAGCTTACTGGGGCCTCACTACAATGAGCAGTTCTTC	CASSLLGPHYNEQFF
.	TRBD2	TRBV9	TRBJ2-7	TGTGCCAGCAGCGTATACACTAGCGGAAACGAGCAGTACTTC	CASSVYTSGNEQYF
.	TRBD2	TRBV11-2	TRBJ2-1	TGTGCCAGCAGCTCGGAAAGGACTAGCGGTCTCAAGAATGAGCAGTTCTTC	CASSSERTSGLKNEQFF
few	TRBD1	TRBV7-9	TRBJ2-7	TGTGCCAGCACCGACACCCGGGACAGGACCTACGAGCAGTACTTC	CASTDTRDRTYEQYF
once	.	TRBV28	TRBJ2-7	TGTGCCAGCAGCCAAAGGGGGGGCTACGAGCAGTACTTC	CASSQRGGYEQYF
.	.	TRBV29-1	TRBJ2-7	TGCAGCGTCCGAGGGGGGGAGCGGTCCTACGAGCAGTACTTC	CSVRGGERSYEQYF
.	.	TRBV7-2	TRBJ2-1	TGTGCCAGCAGCTTAGAGGGACTCCCCGGCGCGGATGAGCAGTTCTTC	CASSLEGLPGADEQFF
.	.	TRBV27	TRBJ2-1	TGTGCCAGCCGAAGGTCTCTAGTTCCCAATGAGCAGTTCTTC	CASRRSLVPNEQFF
.	.	TRBV27	TRBJ1-1	TGTGCCAGCAGTTGGGTCAGTAACACTGAAGCTTTCTTT	CASSWVSNTEAFF
.	.	TRBV20-1	TRBJ2-1	TGCAGTGCGGTGGGGTTGGAGCAGTTCTTC	CSAVGLEQFF
few	TRBD1	TRBV4-1	TRBJ1-5	TGCGCCAGCAGCCAAGTTTTTGGACAGGGACAGCCCCAGCATTTT	CASSQVFGQGQPQHF